The 11 T cell receptor beta chains below come from one sample, sequenced in a study of CD8+ T cells in alopecia areata. Regarding treatment: oral pan-JAK inhibitor, 5-10 mg twice daily. The authors extracted RNA and reverse transcribed it into cDNA as the sequencing template. Sequencing used immunoSEQ multiplex PCR; TCRdb keeps in-frame clones, though not all of them. The table has hundreds of thousands of clones, roughly two fifths seen once. The material was CD4+ T cells sorted from blood, obtained at roughly week 30, from a patient treated with tofacitinib. The receptors were gathered from a human donor with alopecia areata.

The genes are TRBV2 and TRBJ1-6; D gene uncertain. Trimming took off 4 bases at V and 0 bases at J, with 7 bases between the two ends. Looked up from germline, CDR1 is SNHLY and CDR2 is FYNNEI. This CDR3 is 15 amino acids long. CDR3 bases: TGTGCCAGCAGTGGTCAGAGCTCCTATAATTCACCCCTCCACTTT. It is translated as CASSGQSSYNSPLHF.

The chain employs TRBV25-1 and TRBJ2-3, with D hard to call. The CDR3 length is 12 residues. V was trimmed by 5 bases and J by 4 bases, leaving 7 bases between them. Germline V lookup: CDR1 MGHDK, CDR2 SYGVNS. The CDR3 region is CASSSSSDTQYF. The CDR3 nucleotides read TGTGCCAGCAGTAGTTCCTCAGATACGCAGTATTTT. Combining the CDR3 with reference TRBV25-1 and TRBJ2-3 gives the whole variable domain EADIYQTPRYLVIGTGKKITLECSQTMGHDKMYWYQQDPGMELHLIHYSYGVNSTEKGDLSSESTVSRIRTEHFPLTLESARPSHTSQYLCASSSSSDTQYFGPGTRLTVL.

The V and J genes are TRBV5-6 and TRBJ2-5, with D unresolved. The V end lost 1 base, the J end lost 2 bases, and 6 bases lay between the germline ends. CDR1 and CDR2 from the germline V gene are SGHDT and YYEEEE. The CDR3 consists of 13 residues. CDR3 nucleotides: TGTGCCAGCAGCTTGAGGTCACAAGAGACCCAGTACTTC. Protein: CASSLRSQETQYF.

This clone has more than one count but fewer than ten. The V and J genes are TRBV7-2 and TRBJ1-1; D call uncertain. Germline CDR1 SGHTA, CDR2 FQGNSA. V was clipped by 1 base and J by 1 base, with 4 bases between them. CDR3 size: 13 residues. The CDR3 DNA reads TGTGCCAGCAGCTTAGATTCGAACACTGAAGCTTTCTTT. This translates into CASSLDSNTEAFF. Drawing the rest from reference TRBV7-2 and TRBJ1-1, the complete variable domain is GAGVSQSPSNKVTEKGKDVELRCDPISGHTALYWYRQSLGQGLEFLIYFQGNSAPDKSGLPSDRFSAERTGGSVSTLTIQRTQQEDSAVYLCASSLDSNTEAFFGQGTRLTVV.

The gene calls are TRBV5-1 and TRBJ1-4; TRBD1 is a possible D gene (5 bases). CDR1 and CDR2 (germline): SGHRS, YFSETQ. The CDR3 has 14 amino acids. Trimming removed 3 bases at V and 8 bases at J, with 14 bases between. The chain's CDR3 is CASSWGTRGEKLFF. The DNA of the CDR3 is TGCGCCAGCAGCTGGGGGACGAGGGGAGAAAAACTGTTTTTT.

This rearrangement joins TRBV29-1 to TRBJ2-1; TRBD2 agrees at 12 bases. V lost 3 bases and J lost 5; bases outside the gene matches: 5. This CDR3 spans 15 amino acids. Per germline, CDR1 SQVTM and CDR2 ANQGSEA. The CDR3 sequence: CSVELLAGGHNEQFF. The CDR3 DNA sequence: TGCAGCGTTGAGCTACTAGCGGGAGGACACAATGAGCAGTTCTTC.

The rearrangement joins TRBV29-1 to TRBJ1-1; no reliable D call. The CDR3 contains 12 residues. Trimming removed 4 bases from V and 1 base from J, with 7 bases in between. Germline loops: CDR1 SQVTM, CDR2 ANQGSEA. The CDR3 reads CSVVQSNTEAFF. Written as DNA, the CDR3 is TGCAGCGTTGTACAGTCGAACACTGAAGCTTTCTTT.

This clone has just a few counts. This chain links TRBV29-1 with TRBJ2-7; 7 bases are shared with TRBD1. Per the germline V gene, CDR1 is SQVTM and CDR2 is ANQGSEA. This CDR3 is built from 12 residues. V shed 6 bases and J 3 bases; nucleotides not matched to a gene: 5. The CDR3 sequence: CSVADRVYEQYF. The CDR3 bases are TGCAGCGTAGCCGACAGGGTCTACGAGCAGTACTTC.

This chain joins TRBV9 and TRBJ2-1; 13 nucleotides line up with TRBD2. Germline lookup yields CDR1 SGDLS and CDR2 YYNGEE. V trimming: 0 bases; J trimming: 8 bases; junction bases outside the gene matches: 8. The CDR3 has 17 amino acids. The CDR3 here is CASSVAWTSGSSDEQFF. The CDR3, as DNA: TGTGCCAGCAGCGTAGCCTGGACTAGCGGGAGTAGCGATGAGCAGTTCTTC. Combining the CDR3 with reference TRBV9 and TRBJ2-1 gives the whole variable domain DSGVTQTPKHLITATGQRVTLRCSPRSGDLSVYWYQQSLDQGLQFLIQYYNGEERAKGNILERFSAQQFPDLHSELNLSSLELGDSALYFCASSVAWTSGSSDEQFFGPGTRLTVL.

V gene TRBV6-5 combines with J gene TRBJ1-5; 7 bases are a match to TRBD1. CDR1 is MNHEY, CDR2 SVGAGI, per germline. CDR3 length: 14 amino acids. The J segment lost 2 bases and the V segment lost 5 bases, leaving 3 bases of the junction unmatched. The chain's CDR3 is CASSQGGGNQPQHF. In DNA, the CDR3 is TGTGCCAGCAGTCAGGGGGGTGGCAATCAGCCCCAGCATTTT.

This clone was counted a few times. V and J are TRBV6-1 and TRBJ1-2, with D unresolved. The CDR3 runs to 14 residues. Germline V gene data show CDR1 as MNHNS and CDR2 as SASEGT. Between the trimmed V and J ends, which lost 5 bases and 6 bases, there was a span of 16 bases. CDR3 coding DNA: TGTGCCAGCAGTCTCCGCGGCAGCGGGGATGGCTACACCTTC. Its protein is CASSLRGSGDGYTF.